The 22 T cell receptor beta chains reported below all come from one sample, sequenced in a study of T cells generated in artificial thymic organoids. These receptors lack a known antigen. Artificial thymic organoids aggregated human hematopoietic stem and progenitor cells with human DLL1-expressing MS5 murine stromal cells. Residual T cells were removed by FACS sorting CD34+CD3- progenitor cells before seeding the organoids. TCRalpha and TCRbeta libraries were amplified separately by semi-nested PCR with TRAC or TRBC reverse primers. From the 5' RACE reads, TCRdb called clonotypes with MiXCR, one entry per CDR3 protein. The repertoire includes 5,700 or so distinct CDR3 sequences, 20% to 30% of them detected once, and 3% sits in the top ten. The sample taken for sequencing was naive CD8+ T cells grown in artificial thymic organoids from cord blood stem and progenitor cells. Stated subset: CD3+TCRalphabeta+CD8SP T cells; for blood, CD45RO-CCR7+ naive CD8+ T cells. The receptors come from a human donor who gave cord blood stem cells for thymic organoid culture, a cardiac surgery patient who gave postnatal thymus, or a blood donor (not recorded which).

As regards this clonotype: It may be a read error: a sequence one base away is much more abundant. This chain joins TRBV11-2 and TRBJ2-5; D may be TRBD1 or TRBD2 (5 bases each). V was trimmed by 1 base and J by 2 bases, leaving 11 bases between them. CDR1 SGHAT and CDR2 FQNNGV come from the germline V gene. CDR3 length: 15 amino acids. CDR3 in DNA: TGTGCCAGCAGCTTAGGGGGACGGATACAAGAGACCCAGTACTTC. The encoded protein is CASSLGGRIQETQYF.

This chain joins TRBV10-3 and TRBJ2-5, with 8 bases that match TRBD2. Germline CDR1 reads ENHRY; CDR2 reads SYGVKD. There are 15 residues in the CDR3. The ends lost 6 bases at V and 1 base at J; junction bases unmatched: 7. The CDR3 nucleotides read TGTGCCATCAGGGCCGGGACTAGGAGCCAAGAGACCCAGTACTTC. The encoded protein is CAIRAGTRSQETQYF.

This CDR3 reads CASSHGLGGGGTDTQYF. The CDR3 DNA sequence: TGCGCCAGCAGCCACGGTCTAGGGGGGGGCGGAACAGATACGCAGTATTTT. V and J are TRBV4-1 and TRBJ2-3, with a tentative D call TRBD2 (7 bases). This CDR3 has 17 amino acids. Germline loops: CDR1 MGHRA, CDR2 YSYEKL. V was cut by 3 bases and J by 3 bases, with 19 bases left in between.

This clonotype is medium-sized by share. The rearrangement uses TRBV4-1 and TRBJ2-5, with TRBD1 as a possible D gene (6 bases). Between the trimmed V and J ends, which lost 3 bases and 5 bases, there was a span of 19 bases. The CDR3 is 16 residues long. Germline CDR1 reads MGHRA; CDR2 reads YSYEKL. The CDR3 sequence is CASSQATGWGRETQYF. The CDR3 DNA sequence: TGCGCCAGCAGCCAGGCTACAGGGTGGGGTCGGGAGACCCAGTACTTC.

The rearrangement joins TRBV4-1 to TRBJ1-2, with D possibly being TRBD1 (5 bases). CDR3 length: 15 amino acids. Trimming took off 4 bases at V and 4 bases at J, with 16 bases between the two ends. The V gene's germline CDR1 is MGHRA and CDR2 YSYEKL. CDR3: CASSRTSGAGYGYTF. CDR3 in DNA: TGCGCCAGCAGCCGGACCTCTGGGGCGGGCTATGGCTACACCTTC.

This clonotype is judged medium-sized. This chain connects TRBV4-3 to TRBJ2-1, with D perhaps TRBD1 (6 bases). Germline CDR1 and CDR2: LGHNA and YSLEER. The CDR3 is 13 amino acids. V lost 3 bases and J 8 bases, leaving 11 bases between the germline ends. CDR3 loop: CASSHGQGHEQFF. CDR3 in DNA: TGCGCCAGCAGCCACGGCCAGGGGCATGAGCAGTTCTTC.

This chain links TRBV6-5 with TRBJ2-6; D is tentatively TRBD1 or TRBD2 (5 bases each). The V end lost 6 bases, the J end lost 14 bases, and 20 bases lay between the germline ends. The V gene's germline CDR1 is MNHEY and CDR2 SVGAGI. The CDR3 is 14 residues long. The CDR3 spells CASRCLGRGQLLTF. The CDR3 DNA sequence: TGTGCCAGCAGGTGCCTTGGCCGGGGCCAACTCCTGACTTTC.

By proportion, this clonotype is medium-sized (0.01 to 0.1%). This chain connects TRBV28 to TRBJ2-5; 10 bases are shared with TRBD1. J was trimmed by 4 bases and V by 5 bases; bases with no gene match: 4. The germline CDR1 and CDR2 sequences are MDHEN and SYDVKM. The CDR3 spans 14 residues. The CDR3 DNA reads as TGTGCCAGCAGTCCCGACAGGGGGCGAGAGACCCAGTACTTC. Encoded protein: CASSPDRGRETQYF. Full variable domain (remainder filled in from reference TRBV28 and TRBJ2-5): DVKVTQSSRYLVKRTGEKVFLECVQDMDHENMFWYRQDPGLGLRLIYFSYDVKMKEKGDIPEGYSVSREKKERFSLILESASTNQTSMYLCASSPDRGRETQYFGPGTRLLVL.

The gene calls are TRBV4-3 and TRBJ2-7; 7 bases are a match to TRBD1. Trimming removed 0 bases from V and 6 bases from J; junction bases left unmatched: 2. The CDR3 sequence is 13 residues long. CDR1 and CDR2 from the germline V gene are LGHNA and YSLEER. The CDR3 DNA reads as TGCGCCAGCAGCCAAGATTACAGGGGCGAGCAGTACTTC. Its protein product is CASSQDYRGEQYF.

This clonotype was recorded only once. This chain connects TRBV24-1 to TRBJ2-1, with TRBD2 matching over 10 bases. Germline values: CDR1 KGHDR, CDR2 SFDVKD. Trimming removed 3 bases from V and 7 bases from J; junction bases left unmatched: 8. This CDR3 comprises 16 residues. This CDR3 is CATSDPAGGPGNEQFF. Here the CDR3 DNA reads TGTGCCACCAGTGATCCAGCGGGGGGGCCGGGGAATGAGCAGTTCTTC.

Concerning this clonotype: This may come from a read error, since a much larger clone is one base off. The chain employs TRBV19 and TRBJ2-3, with D perhaps assigned TRBD1 or TRBD2 (5 bases each). Trimming pared 5 bases from V and 1 base from J, leaving 13 bases between. The CDR3 covers 15 residues. CDR1 is LNHDA, CDR2 SQIVND, per germline (reference sequence). The CDR3 DNA sequence: TGTGCCAGTAGTGGTCGGGACGCCGGCACAGATACGCAGTATTTT. It is translated as CASSGRDAGTDTQYF. The full variable domain, its missing parts supplied by reference TRBV19 and TRBJ2-3, is DGGITQSPKYLFRKEGQNVTLSCEQNLNHDAMYWYRQDPGQGLRLIYYSQIVNDFQKGDIAEGYSVSREKKESFPLTVTSAQKNPTAFYLCASSGRDAGTDTQYFGPGTRLTVL.

By frequency in the sample, this clonotype is medium-sized. This sequence joins TRBV29-1 and TRBJ1-2; D unresolved. The CDR3 runs to 11 residues. V gave up 6 bases and J gave up 2 bases, with 7 bases separating them. Germline values: CDR1 SQVTM, CDR2 ANQGSEA. This CDR3 reads CSVGQNYGYTF. CDR3 sequence (DNA): TGCAGCGTCGGGCAGAACTATGGCTACACCTTC. Full variable domain (rest looked up from reference TRBV29-1 and TRBJ1-2): SAVISQKPSRDICQRGTSLTIQCQVDSQVTMMFWYRQQPGQSLTLIATANQGSEATYESGFVIDKFPISRPNLTFSTLTVSNMSPEDSSIYLCSVGQNYGYTFGSGTRLTVV.

In its sample, this clonotype ranks as medium-sized. The chain carries TRBV4-2 and TRBJ2-5; no firm D call. The length of the CDR3 is 14 residues. V lost 4 bases and J 1 base, leaving 10 bases between the germline ends. Germline V gene data show CDR1 as LGHNA and CDR2 as YNFKEQ. CDR3 in DNA: TGTGCCAGCAGCCCCCTGGGATTCCAAGAGACCCAGTACTTC. Its protein product is CASSPLGFQETQYF.

V is TRBV7-2 and J is TRBJ1-2, with no clear D. Germline V gene data show CDR1 as SGHTA and CDR2 as FQGNSA. CDR3 length equals 14 residues. V was pared by 4 bases and J by 8 bases, with 17 bases between. As DNA, the CDR3 is TGTGCCAGCAGCTCTTCCCGGACTGCTAGAGGCTACACCTTC. It codes for CASSSSRTARGYTF.

Judged by abundance, this clonotype is medium-sized (0.01 to 0.1%). The CDR3 loop reads CASSFTILDRATYNEQFF. The CDR3, as DNA: TGTGCCAGCAGCTTCACGATTCTCGACAGGGCCACCTACAATGAGCAGTTCTTC. The chain has TRBV7-4 and TRBJ2-1, with 7 bases lining up with TRBD1. CDR1 is SGHVT and CDR2 is SQSDAQ in the germline V gene. The CDR3 runs 18 residues. With V trimmed by 3 bases and J by 2 bases, 13 bases remained unmatched.

This clonotype qualifies as medium-sized (0.01 to 0.1%). The V gene is TRBV27, the J gene TRBJ1-3; the match to TRBD1 covers 10 bases. The CDR3 totals 14 residues. Losses at the gene ends were 4 bases for V and 5 bases for J; bases not matched to a gene: 2. Per germline, CDR1 MNHEY and CDR2 SMNVEV (reference sequence). CDR3 sequence reads: CASSSDRGRNTIYF. The CDR3, as DNA: TGTGCCAGCAGTTCGGACAGGGGGAGAAACACCATATATTTT.

This clonotype came up a few times. This sequence joins TRBV4-1 and TRBJ2-3; D is unclear. CDR3 length: 12 residues. Germline V CDR1 and CDR2: MGHRA, YSYEKL. The germline V and J ends were trimmed by 3 bases and 9 bases, with 10 bases remaining between them. As DNA, the CDR3 is TGCGCCAGCAGCCAGCCGGGCCGGACGCAGTATTTT. This encodes CASSQPGRTQYF.

The rearrangement uses TRBV12-3 or TRBV12-4 and TRBJ2-4; TRBD1 might be the D (6 bases). The CDR3 sequence is 19 residues long. Trimming left V 7 bases short and J 3 bases short, with 28 bases between. CDR3 nucleotide sequence: TGTGCCAGCAATTCCGCACCCCCGGGACACGACGTACTCAAAAACATTCAGTACTTC. This encodes CASNSAPPGHDVLKNIQYF.

This clonotype qualifies as medium-sized. This chain links TRBV29-1 with TRBJ2-2; possibly TRBD1 for D (5 bases). V was shortened by 2 bases and J by 2 bases, with 15 bases between the two germline ends. CDR1 and CDR2 (germline): SQVTM, ANQGSEA. The CDR3 is 16 residues long. CDR3 sequence (DNA): TGCAGCGTTGAAAATAGGGGTTTTTACAACACCGGGGAGCTGTTTTTT. Residues: CSVENRGFYNTGELFF.

In its sample, this clonotype is medium-sized. The chain uses TRBV4-3 and TRBJ2-5; 7 nucleotides align to TRBD2. J gave up 4 bases and V 0 bases, and 8 bases lay outside the gene matches. This CDR3 region has 16 residues. From germline, CDR1 is LGHNA and CDR2 YSLEER. The CDR3 DNA reads TGCGCCAGCAGCCAAGACCTTGGCTGCGGGAGAGAGACCCAGTACTTC. Amino acid sequence: CASSQDLGCGRETQYF.

Notes on this clonotype: Mismatch with germline at one junction end may stem from a read error. The rearrangement uses TRBV29-1 and TRBJ2-3; TRBD1 matches 12 bases. The CDR3 has 20 residues. Per the germline V gene, CDR1 is SQVTM and CDR2 is ANQGSEA. The CDR3 reads CSVWGPGQGARPPSTETQYF. The CDR3 nucleotides are TGCAGCGTTTGGGGTCCGGGACAGGGGGCGAGACCTCCTAGCACAGAAACGCAGTATTTT.

This rearrangement joins TRBV20-1 to TRBJ1-1; D ambiguous. The CDR3 has 14 amino acids. Trimming stripped 6 bases from V and 6 bases from J, with 20 bases between. In germline, CDR1 is DFQATT, CDR2 SNEGSKA (reference sequence). CDR3 DNA sequence: TGCAGTGCCCAGAGGAAACGGTGGCGCGCTGAAGCTTTCTTT. This sequence encodes CSAQRKRWRAEAFF.